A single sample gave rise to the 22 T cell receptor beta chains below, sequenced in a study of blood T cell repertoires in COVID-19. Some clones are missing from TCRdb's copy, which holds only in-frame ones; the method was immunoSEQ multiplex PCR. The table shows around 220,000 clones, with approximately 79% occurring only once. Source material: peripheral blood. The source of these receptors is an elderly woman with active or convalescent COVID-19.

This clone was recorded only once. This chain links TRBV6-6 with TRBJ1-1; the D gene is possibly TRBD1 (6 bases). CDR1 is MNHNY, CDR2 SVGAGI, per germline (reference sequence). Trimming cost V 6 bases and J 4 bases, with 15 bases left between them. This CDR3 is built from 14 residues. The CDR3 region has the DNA TGTGCCAGCAGCCCCGGAGGGGGGGGCACTGAAGCTTTCTTT. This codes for CASSPGGGGTEAFF.

The CDR3 DNA is TGCAGCGTTGGTAGCGGGAGAGCGTACAATGAGCAGTTCTTC. The encoded protein is CSVGSGRAYNEQFF. The chain carries TRBV29-1 and TRBJ2-1, with 9 nucleotides matching TRBD2. CDR3 length: 14 amino acids. Trimming cost V 4 bases and J 4 bases; bases outside gene matches: 5. The germline gives CDR1 SQVTM, CDR2 ANQGSEA.

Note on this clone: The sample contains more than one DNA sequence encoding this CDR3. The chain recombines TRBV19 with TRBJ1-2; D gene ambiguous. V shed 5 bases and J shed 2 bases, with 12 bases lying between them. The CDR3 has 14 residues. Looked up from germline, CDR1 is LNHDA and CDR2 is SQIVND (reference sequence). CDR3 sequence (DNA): TGTGCCAGTAGTTCCTCAGGCTTCAACTATGGCTACACCTTC. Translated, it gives CASSSSGFNYGYTF.

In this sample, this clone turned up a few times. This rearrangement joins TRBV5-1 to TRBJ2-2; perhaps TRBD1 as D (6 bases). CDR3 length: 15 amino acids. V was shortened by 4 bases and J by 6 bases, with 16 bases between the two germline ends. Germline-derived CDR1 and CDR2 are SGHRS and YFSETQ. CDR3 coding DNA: TGCGCCAGCAGCACCGGGACACTTGGCGCCGGGGAGCTGTTTTTT. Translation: CASSTGTLGAGELFF.

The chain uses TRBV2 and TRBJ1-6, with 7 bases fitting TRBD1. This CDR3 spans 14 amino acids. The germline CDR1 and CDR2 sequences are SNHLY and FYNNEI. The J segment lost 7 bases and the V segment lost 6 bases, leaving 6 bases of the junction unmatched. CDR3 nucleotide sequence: TGTGCCAGCAGGGGAGACAGGGCAAATTCACCCCTCCACTTT. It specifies CASRGDRANSPLHF.

The CDR3 DNA reads TGTGCCAGCAGGACAGGAATAGGGTATGGCTACACCTTC. It codes for CASRTGIGYGYTF. This sequence joins TRBV6-5 and TRBJ1-2; D possibly corresponds to TRBD1 (6 bases). The CDR3 covers 13 residues. V lost 6 bases, J lost 5 bases, and 13 bases lay in between. Germline loops: CDR1 MNHEY, CDR2 SVGAGI.

CDR3 nucleotide sequence: TGCAGCGTCGAATACCGGGACAGGGGTTCCTACAATGAGCAGTTCTTC. This encodes CSVEYRDRGSYNEQFF. The chain has TRBV29-1 and TRBJ2-1; 10 bases are a match to TRBD1. The ends lost 6 bases at V and 1 base at J; junction bases unmatched: 9. The V gene's germline CDR1 is SQVTM and CDR2 ANQGSEA. This CDR3 is built from 16 residues.

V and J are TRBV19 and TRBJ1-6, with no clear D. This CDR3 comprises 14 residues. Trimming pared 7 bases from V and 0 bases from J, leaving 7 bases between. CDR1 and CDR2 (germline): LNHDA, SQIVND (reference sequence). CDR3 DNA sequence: TGTGCCAGTATGTTCGGCTCCTATAATTCACCCCTCCACTTT. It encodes CASMFGSYNSPLHF. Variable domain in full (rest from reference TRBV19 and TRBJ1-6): DGGITQSPKYLFRKEGQNVTLSCEQNLNHDAMYWYRQDPGQGLRLIYYSQIVNDFQKGDIAEGYSVSREKKESFPLTVTSAQKNPTAFYLCASMFGSYNSPLHFGNGTRLTVT.

CDR3 loop: CASSQTQGSSYNSPLHF. The CDR3 DNA reads TGCGCCAGCAGCCAAACTCAGGGGAGCTCCTATAATTCACCCCTCCACTTT. The chain couples TRBV4-1 to TRBJ1-6; the D gene is possibly TRBD1 (6 bases). This CDR3 has 17 residues. The V end was cut by 2 bases, the J end by 0 bases, with 11 bases between. The germline gives CDR1 MGHRA, CDR2 YSYEKL.

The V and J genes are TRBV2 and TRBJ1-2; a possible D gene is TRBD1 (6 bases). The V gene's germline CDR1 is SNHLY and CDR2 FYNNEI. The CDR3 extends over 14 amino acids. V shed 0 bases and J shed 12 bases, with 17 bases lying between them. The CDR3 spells CASSEALFQGIDTF. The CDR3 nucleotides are TGTGCCAGCAGTGAAGCGCTTTTTCAGGGGATCGACACCTTC.

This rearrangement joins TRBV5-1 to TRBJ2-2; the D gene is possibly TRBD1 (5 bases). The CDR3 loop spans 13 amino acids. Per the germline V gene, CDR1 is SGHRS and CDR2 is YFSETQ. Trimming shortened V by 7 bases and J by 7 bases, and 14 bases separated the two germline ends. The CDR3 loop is CASQRGAGGELFF. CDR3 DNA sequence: TGCGCCAGCCAAAGGGGCGCAGGCGGGGAGCTGTTTTTT.

The chain's CDR3 is CASSLQGPMNTEAFF. DNA of the CDR3: TGTGCCAGCAGTCTACAGGGGCCCATGAACACTGAAGCTTTCTTT. The chain links TRBV2 to TRBJ1-1; the match to TRBD1 covers 7 bases. The CDR3 runs 15 residues. The germline V gene encodes CDR1 SNHLY and CDR2 FYNNEI. V dropped 5 bases and J dropped 0; count of bases not matched to a gene: 6.

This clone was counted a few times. The CDR3: CASSAEQDGRGYTF. In nucleotides, the CDR3 is TGTGCCAGCAGCGCTGAACAGGACGGCCGGGGCTACACCTTC. This rearrangement joins TRBV2 to TRBJ1-2; tentatively, D is TRBD1 (5 bases). The V end lost 6 bases, the J end lost 8 bases, and 19 bases lay between the germline ends. CDR1 and CDR2 from the germline V gene are SNHLY and FYNNEI. The CDR3 loop spans 14 amino acids.

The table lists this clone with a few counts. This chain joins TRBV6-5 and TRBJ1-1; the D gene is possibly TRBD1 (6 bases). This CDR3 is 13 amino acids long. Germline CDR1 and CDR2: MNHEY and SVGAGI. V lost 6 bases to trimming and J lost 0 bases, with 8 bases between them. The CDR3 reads CASRTGMNTEAFF. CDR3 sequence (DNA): TGTGCCAGCAGAACAGGGATGAACACTGAAGCTTTCTTT.

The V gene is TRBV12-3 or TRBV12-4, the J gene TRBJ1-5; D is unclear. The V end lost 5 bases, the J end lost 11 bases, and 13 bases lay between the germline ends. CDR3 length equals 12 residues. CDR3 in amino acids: CASSNPGGAQHF. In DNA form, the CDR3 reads TGTGCCAGCAGTAACCCAGGCGGGGCCCAGCATTTT.

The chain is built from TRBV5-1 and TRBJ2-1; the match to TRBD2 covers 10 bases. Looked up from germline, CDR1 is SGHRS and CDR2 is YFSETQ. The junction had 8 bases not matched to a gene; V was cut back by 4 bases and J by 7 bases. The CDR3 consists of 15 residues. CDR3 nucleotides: TGCGCCAGCAGCCCGTCTAGCGGGAGTGGTAATGAGCAGTTCTTC. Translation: CASSPSSGSGNEQFF.

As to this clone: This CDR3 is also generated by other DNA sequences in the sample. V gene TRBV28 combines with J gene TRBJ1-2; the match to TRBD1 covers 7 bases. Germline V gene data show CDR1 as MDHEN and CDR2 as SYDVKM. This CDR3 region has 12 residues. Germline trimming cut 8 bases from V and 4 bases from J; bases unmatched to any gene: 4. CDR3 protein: CASRPGGYGYTF. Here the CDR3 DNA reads TGTGCCAGCCGACCAGGGGGCTATGGCTACACCTTC.

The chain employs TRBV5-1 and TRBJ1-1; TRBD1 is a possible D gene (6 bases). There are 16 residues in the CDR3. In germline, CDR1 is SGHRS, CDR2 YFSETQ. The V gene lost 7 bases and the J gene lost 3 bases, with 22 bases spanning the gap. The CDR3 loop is CASSYGQRPWDTEAFF. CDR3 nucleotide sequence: TGCGCCAGCTCATATGGACAGCGACCCTGGGACACTGAAGCTTTCTTT. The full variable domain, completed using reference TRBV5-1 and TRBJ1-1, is KAGVTQTPRYLIKTRGQQVTLSCSPISGHRSVSWYQQTPGQGLQFLFEYFSETQRNKGNFPGRFSGRQFSNSRSEMNVSTLELGDSALYLCASSYGQRPWDTEAFFGQGTRLTVV.

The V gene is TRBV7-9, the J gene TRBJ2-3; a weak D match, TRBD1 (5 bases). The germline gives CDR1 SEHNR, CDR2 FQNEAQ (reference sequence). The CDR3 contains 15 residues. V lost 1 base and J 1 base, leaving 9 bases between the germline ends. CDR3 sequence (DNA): TGTGCCAGCAGCTTAGGGGGCGGAGGCACAGATACGCAGTATTTT. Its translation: CASSLGGGGTDTQYF.

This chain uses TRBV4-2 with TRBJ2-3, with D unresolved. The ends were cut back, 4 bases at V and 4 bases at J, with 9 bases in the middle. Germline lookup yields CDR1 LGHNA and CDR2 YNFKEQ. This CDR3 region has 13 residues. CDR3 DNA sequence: TGTGCCAGCAGCCGCGGAGTGGCAGATACGCAGTATTTT. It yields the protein CASSRGVADTQYF.

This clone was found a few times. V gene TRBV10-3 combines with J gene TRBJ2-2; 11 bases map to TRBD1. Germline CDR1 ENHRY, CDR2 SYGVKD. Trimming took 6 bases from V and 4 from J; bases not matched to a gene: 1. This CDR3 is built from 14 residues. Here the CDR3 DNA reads TGTGCCATCAGAGGGACAGGGGGCACCGGGGAGCTGTTTTTT. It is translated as CAIRGTGGTGELFF.

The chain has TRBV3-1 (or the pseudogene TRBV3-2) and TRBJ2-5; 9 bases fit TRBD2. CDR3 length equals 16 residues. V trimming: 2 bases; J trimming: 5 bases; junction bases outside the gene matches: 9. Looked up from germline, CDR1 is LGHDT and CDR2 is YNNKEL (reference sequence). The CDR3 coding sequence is TGTGCCAGCAGCCAACCCCTAGCGGGGATCGGTGAGACCCAGTACTTC. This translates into CASSQPLAGIGETQYF.